This TCR beta chain is from a study of T cell responses to AZD1222 COVID-19 vaccine. In germline, CDR1 is SGHRS, CDR2 YFSETQ. Trimming cost V 5 bases and J 6 bases, with 24 bases left between them. The CDR3 spans 17 residues. Assay used: immunoSEQ multiplex PCR; TCRdb lists only in-frame clones, some missing. The table has 130,000 or so clones, more than 90% seen once; the top ten hold under 2%. As for this clone: As yet, its antigen is unknown.

Whole-study findings and limits: Among those given AZD1222, only 5 to 7 were seropositive at baseline. All repertoire sampling was performed exclusively after the peak T cell response. Clonal diversity was possibly underestimated, and white British individuals and females predominated among donors.

The rearrangement uses TRBV5-1 and TRBJ2-1, with D maybe TRBD1 (6 bases). The TCR was taken from an adult who received the AZD1222 COVID-19 vaccine. Sample: peripheral blood, taken 28 days after the second AZD1222 dose. CDR3 coding DNA: TGCGCCAGCAGGACGGCGGTGGGGGCAGGCGGGTCCAATGAGCAGTTCTTC. Translation gives CASRTAVGAGGSNEQFF. The full variable domain, rest sourced from reference TRBV5-1 and TRBJ2-1, is KAGVTQTPRYLIKTRGQQVTLSCSPISGHRSVSWYQQTPGQGLQFLFEYFSETQRNKGNFPGRFSGRQFSNSRSEMNVSTLELGDSALYLCASRTAVGAGGSNEQFFGPGTRLTVL.